This T cell receptor beta chain was identified during a study of T cell repertoires in cytomegalovirus infection. The study, taken as a whole, reports: Using cumulative public TCR beta family frequency, the authors identified those who carried CMV together with the relevant HLA.

For this clonotype: Its target is unknown.

V was cut by 4 bases and J by 2 bases, with 12 bases left in between. CDR1 is PRHDT and CDR2 is FYEKMQ in the germline V gene (reference sequence). This CDR3 contains 14 residues. TCRdb passed the reads through MiXCR, listing each CDR3 protein once. The sample has approximately 500,000 distinct CDR3 sequences, 15% to 20% seen once. The J gene is TRBJ2-7, the V gene TRBV13; perhaps D is TRBD1 or TRBD2 (5 bases each). The sequence derives from a human donor in good health (CMV status not recorded). Some clones in this sample may be carry-over from other donors' samples. Sequenced material: CD8+ T cells from PBMCs. CDR3 sequence (DNA): TGTGCCAGCAGCTGGGGCCGCGGGCCCTACGAGCAGTACTTC. This encodes CASSWGRGPYEQYF.